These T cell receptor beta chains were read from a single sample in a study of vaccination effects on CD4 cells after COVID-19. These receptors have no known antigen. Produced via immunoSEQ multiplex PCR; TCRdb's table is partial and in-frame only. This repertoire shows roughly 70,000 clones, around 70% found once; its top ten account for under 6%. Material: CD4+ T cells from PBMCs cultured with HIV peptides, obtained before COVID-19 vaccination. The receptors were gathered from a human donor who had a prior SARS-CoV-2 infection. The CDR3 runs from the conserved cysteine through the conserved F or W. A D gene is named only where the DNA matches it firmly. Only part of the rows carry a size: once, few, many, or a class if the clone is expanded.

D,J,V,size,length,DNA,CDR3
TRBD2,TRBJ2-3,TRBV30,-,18,TGTGCCTGGAGTACACCGGGACTAGCGGGAGGGCTTCCAGATACGCAGTATTTT,CAWSTPGLAGGLPDTQYF
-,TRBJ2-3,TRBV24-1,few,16,TGTGCCACCAGTGATTTGGGCCGCGGGAGCACAGATACGCAGTATTTT,CATSDLGRGSTDTQYF
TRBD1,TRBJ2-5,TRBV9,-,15,TGTGCCAGCAGCCTAGACAGGGGCGGGTTAGAGACCCAGTACTTC,CASSLDRGGLETQYF
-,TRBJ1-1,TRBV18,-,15,TGTGCCAGCTCACCACAGACGGGGTGGGACACTGAAGCTTTCTTT,CASSPQTGWDTEAFF
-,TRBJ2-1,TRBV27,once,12,TGTGCCAGCAACGGGATGTACAATGAGCAGTTCTTC,CASNGMYNEQFF
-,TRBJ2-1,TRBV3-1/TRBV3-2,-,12,TGTGCCAGCAGCCAGGGACACAATGAGCAGTTCTTC,CASSQGHNEQFF
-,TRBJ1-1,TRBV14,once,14,TGTGCCAGCAGCCAATTTACAGGATTCACTGAAGCTTTCTTT,CASSQFTGFTEAFF
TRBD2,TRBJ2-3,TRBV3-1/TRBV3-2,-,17,TGTGCCAGCAGCCAAGGACGGCTAGCGGGGGTCGTGGATACGCAGTATTTT,CASSQGRLAGVVDTQYF
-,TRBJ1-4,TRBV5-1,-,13,TGCGCCACAAGGCCCGGCCCTAATGAAAAACTGTTTTTT,CATRPGPNEKLFF
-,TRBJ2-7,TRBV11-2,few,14,TGTGCCAGCAGCTTCGACATTTATTCCTACGAGCAGTACTTC,CASSFDIYSYEQYF
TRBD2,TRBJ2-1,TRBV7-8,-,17,TGTGCCAGCAGCTTATCTCCCTTCGGAGCGGGATACAATGAGCAGTTCTTC,CASSLSPFGAGYNEQFF
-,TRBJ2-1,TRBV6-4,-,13,TGTGCCAGCAGTCCCCGACGGAACAATGAGCAGTTCTTC,CASSPRRNNEQFF
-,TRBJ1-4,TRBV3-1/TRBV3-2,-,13,TGTGCCAGCAGGAAGGGGGGGAAGGAAAAACTGTTTTTT,CASRKGGKEKLFF
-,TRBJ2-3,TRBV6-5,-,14,TGTGCCAGCAGTTACGTCGGACCTACAGATACGCAGTATTTT,CASSYVGPTDTQYF
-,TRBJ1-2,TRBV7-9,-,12,TGTGCCAGCAGCCCGAACAACTATGGCTACACCTTC,CASSPNNYGYTF
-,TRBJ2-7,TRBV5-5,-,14,TGTGCCAGCAGGCGACCCGGGGCGGGGCGGGAGCAGTACTTC,CASRRPGAGREQYF
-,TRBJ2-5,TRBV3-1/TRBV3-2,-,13,TGTGCCAGCAGCCAAGATAGGGAAGAGACCCAGTACTTC,CASSQDREETQYF
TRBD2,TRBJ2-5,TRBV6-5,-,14,TGTGCCAGCAGCCTTAGCGGGAGCTTGGAGACCCAGTACTTC,CASSLSGSLETQYF
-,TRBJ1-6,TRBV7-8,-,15,TGTGCCAGCAGCTTAGGAGGGGGGTTTGGGTCACCCCTCCACTTT,CASSLGGGFGSPLHF
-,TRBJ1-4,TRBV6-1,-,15,TGTGCCAGCAGTGAACGATTAGGGTTATCGGGAAAACTGTTTTTT,CASSERLGLSGKLFF
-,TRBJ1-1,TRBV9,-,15,TGTGCCAGCAGCGTAGAGAGTTGGGGGAACACTGAAGCTTTCTTT,CASSVESWGNTEAFF
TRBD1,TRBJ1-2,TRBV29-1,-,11,TGCAGCGGCCGGGACAGCTATGGCTACACCTTC,CSGRDSYGYTF
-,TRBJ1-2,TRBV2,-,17,TGTGCCAGCAGTGAAGGGGGGGTGGGGTCAAATACTCAGGGCTACACCTTC,CASSEGGVGSNTQGYTF
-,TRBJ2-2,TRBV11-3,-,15,TGTGCCAGCAGCTCAGGACAAGCGAACACCGGGGAGCTGTTTTTT,CASSSGQANTGELFF
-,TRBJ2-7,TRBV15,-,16,TGTGCCACCAGCAGAGATATTGGGCTCTACTCGGCCGAGCAGTACTTC,CATSRDIGLYSAEQYF
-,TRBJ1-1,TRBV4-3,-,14,TGCGCCAGCAGCCAACGGGGGGCGAACACTGAAGCTTTCTTT,CASSQRGANTEAFF
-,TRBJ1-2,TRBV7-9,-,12,TGTGCCAGCAGCTTAGGGGAGTATGGCTACACCTTC,CASSLGEYGYTF
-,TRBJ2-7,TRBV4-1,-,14,TGCGCCAGCAGCCAGACGCGACAGGCCTACGAGCAGTACTTC,CASSQTRQAYEQYF
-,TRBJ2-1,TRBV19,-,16,TGTGCCAGTACCCCCTATGGCGGGATCTTACAAGGGGAGCAGTTCTTC,CASTPYGGILQGEQFF
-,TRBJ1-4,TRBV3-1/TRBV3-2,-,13,TGTGCCAGCACCGGGGGGGTTCCATTGAAGCTGTTTTTT,CASTGGVPLKLFF
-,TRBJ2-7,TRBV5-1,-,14,TGCGCCAGCAGCTTGGCGTCCGCCAACTACGAGCAGTACTTC,CASSLASANYEQYF
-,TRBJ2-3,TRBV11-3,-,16,TGTGCCAGCAGCTTAGGGGTCTCCAGGGAAACAGATACGCAGTATTTT,CASSLGVSRETDTQYF
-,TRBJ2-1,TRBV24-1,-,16,TGTGCCACCAGTGATCCGCAGGGTAAGGGCTACAATGAGCAGTTCTTC,CATSDPQGKGYNEQFF
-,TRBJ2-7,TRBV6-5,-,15,TGTGCCAGCAGTCCACAGGGCGCTTTGACCTACGAGCAGTACTTC,CASSPQGALTYEQYF
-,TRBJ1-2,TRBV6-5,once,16,TGTGCCAGCAGTTTTTTATACAGGTTTCGTCTGGATGGCTACACCTTC,CASSFLYRFRLDGYTF
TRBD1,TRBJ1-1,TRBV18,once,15,TGTGCCAGCTCATTATCCTACAGGGGAGACACTGAAGCTTTCTTT,CASSLSYRGDTEAFF
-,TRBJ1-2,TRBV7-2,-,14,TGTGCCAGCAGCTTAGGGGGCACTGTTTATGGCTACACCTTC,CASSLGGTVYGYTF